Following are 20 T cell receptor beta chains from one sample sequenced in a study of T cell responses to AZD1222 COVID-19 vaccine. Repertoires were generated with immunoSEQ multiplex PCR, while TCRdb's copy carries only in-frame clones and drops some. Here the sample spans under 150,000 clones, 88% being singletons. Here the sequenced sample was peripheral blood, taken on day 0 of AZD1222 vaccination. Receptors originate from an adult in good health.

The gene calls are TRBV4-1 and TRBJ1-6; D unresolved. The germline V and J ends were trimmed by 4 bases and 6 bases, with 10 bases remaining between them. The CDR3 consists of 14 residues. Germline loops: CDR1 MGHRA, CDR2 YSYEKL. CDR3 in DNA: TGCGCCAGCAGCCTCCGGGGAGGTAATTCACCCCTCCACTTT. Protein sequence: CASSLRGGNSPLHF.

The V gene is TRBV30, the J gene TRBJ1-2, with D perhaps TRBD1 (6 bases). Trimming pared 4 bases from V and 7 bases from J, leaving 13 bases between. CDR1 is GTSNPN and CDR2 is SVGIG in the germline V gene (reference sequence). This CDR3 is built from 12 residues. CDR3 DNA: TGTGCCTGGACCTTTGGGGGCGCTGGCTACACCTTC. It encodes CAWTFGGAGYTF.

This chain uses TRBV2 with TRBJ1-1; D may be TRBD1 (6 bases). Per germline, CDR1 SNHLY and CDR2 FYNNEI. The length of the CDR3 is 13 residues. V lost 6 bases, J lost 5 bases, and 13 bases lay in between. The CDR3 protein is CASREGGWTEAFF. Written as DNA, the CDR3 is TGTGCCAGCAGGGAGGGGGGTTGGACTGAAGCTTTCTTT.

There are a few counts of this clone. CDR3 sequence: CASSVSADTGELFF. The CDR3 nucleotides read TGTGCCAGCAGCGTCTCGGCGGATACCGGGGAGCTGTTTTTT. V gene TRBV6-5 combines with J gene TRBJ2-2; D unclear. The V end was cut by 6 bases, the J end by 5 bases, with 13 bases between. Germline V CDR1 and CDR2: MNHEY, SVGAGI. The CDR3 runs to 14 residues.

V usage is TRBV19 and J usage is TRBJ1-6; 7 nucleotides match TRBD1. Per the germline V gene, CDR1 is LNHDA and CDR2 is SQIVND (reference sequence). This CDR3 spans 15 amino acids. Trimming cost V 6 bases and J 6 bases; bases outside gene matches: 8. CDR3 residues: CASRIRDRLNSPLHF. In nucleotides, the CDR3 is TGTGCCAGTAGGATACGGGACAGACTTAATTCACCCCTCCACTTT.

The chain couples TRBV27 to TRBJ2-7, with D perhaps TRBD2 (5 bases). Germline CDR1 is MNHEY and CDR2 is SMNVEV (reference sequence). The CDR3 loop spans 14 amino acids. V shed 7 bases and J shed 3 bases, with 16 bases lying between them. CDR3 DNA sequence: TGTGCCAGCAAGTTTAGTCGAGGGATCTACGAGCAGTACTTC. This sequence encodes CASKFSRGIYEQYF.

DNA for the CDR3: TGTGCCAGCAGCTTGACAGCGGGAGCCCCGGGAGATACGCAGTATTTT. This sequence encodes CASSLTAGAPGDTQYF. J is TRBJ2-3 and V is TRBV5-4, with 8 positions matching TRBD2. Trimming removed 1 base from V and 5 bases from J; junction bases left unmatched: 9. In germline, CDR1 is SGHNT, CDR2 YYREEE (reference sequence). This CDR3 contains 16 residues.

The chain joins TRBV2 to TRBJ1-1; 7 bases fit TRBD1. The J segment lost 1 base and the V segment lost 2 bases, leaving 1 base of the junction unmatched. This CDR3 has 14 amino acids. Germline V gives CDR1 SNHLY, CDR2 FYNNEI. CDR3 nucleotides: TGTGCCAGCAGTGAAAGGACAGGGAACACTGAAGCTTTCTTT. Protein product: CASSERTGNTEAFF.

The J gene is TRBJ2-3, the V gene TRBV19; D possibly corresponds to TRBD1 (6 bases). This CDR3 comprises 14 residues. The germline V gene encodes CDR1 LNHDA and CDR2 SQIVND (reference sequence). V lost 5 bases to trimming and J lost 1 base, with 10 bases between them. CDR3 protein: CASSATGRTDTQYF. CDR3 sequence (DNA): TGTGCCAGTAGTGCTACAGGGCGCACAGATACGCAGTATTTT. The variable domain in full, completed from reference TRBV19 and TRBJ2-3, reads DGGITQSPKYLFRKEGQNVTLSCEQNLNHDAMYWYRQDPGQGLRLIYYSQIVNDFQKGDIAEGYSVSREKKESFPLTVTSAQKNPTAFYLCASSATGRTDTQYFGPGTRLTVL.

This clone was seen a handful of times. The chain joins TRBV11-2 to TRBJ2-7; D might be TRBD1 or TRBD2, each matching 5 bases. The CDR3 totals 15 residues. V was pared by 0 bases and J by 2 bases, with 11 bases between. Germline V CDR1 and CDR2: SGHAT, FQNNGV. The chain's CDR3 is CASSLESGPTYEQYF. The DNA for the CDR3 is TGTGCCAGCAGCTTAGAGTCGGGACCCACCTACGAGCAGTACTTC.

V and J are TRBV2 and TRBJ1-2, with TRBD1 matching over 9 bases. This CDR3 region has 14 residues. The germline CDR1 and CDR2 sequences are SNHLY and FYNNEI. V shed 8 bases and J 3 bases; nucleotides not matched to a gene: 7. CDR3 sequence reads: CASDTGGLDYGYTF. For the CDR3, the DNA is TGTGCCAGCGATACAGGGGGCCTAGACTATGGCTACACCTTC.

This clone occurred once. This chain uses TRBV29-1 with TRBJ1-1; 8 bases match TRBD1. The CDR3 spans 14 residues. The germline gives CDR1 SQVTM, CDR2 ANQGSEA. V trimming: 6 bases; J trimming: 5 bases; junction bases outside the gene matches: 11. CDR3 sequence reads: CSVGQASGGTEAFF. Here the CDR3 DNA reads TGCAGCGTGGGACAGGCCTCAGGGGGGACTGAAGCTTTCTTT.

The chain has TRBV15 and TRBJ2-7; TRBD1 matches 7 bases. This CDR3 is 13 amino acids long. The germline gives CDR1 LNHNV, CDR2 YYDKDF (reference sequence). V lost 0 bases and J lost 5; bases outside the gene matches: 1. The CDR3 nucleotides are TGTGCCACCAGCAGAGACAGGGGGAACGAGCAGTACTTC. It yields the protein CATSRDRGNEQYF.

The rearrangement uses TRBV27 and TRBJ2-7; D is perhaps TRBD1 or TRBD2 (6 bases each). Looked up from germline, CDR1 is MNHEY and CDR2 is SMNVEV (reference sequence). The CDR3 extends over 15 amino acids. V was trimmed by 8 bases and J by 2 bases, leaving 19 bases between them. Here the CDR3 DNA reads TGTGCCAGCCGATTTACAGGGCCGGGGGCCTACGAGCAGTACTTC. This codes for CASRFTGPGAYEQYF.

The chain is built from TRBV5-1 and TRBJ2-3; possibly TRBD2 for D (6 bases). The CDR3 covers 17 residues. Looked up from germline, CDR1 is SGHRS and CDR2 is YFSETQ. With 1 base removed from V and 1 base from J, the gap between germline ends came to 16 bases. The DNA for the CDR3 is TGCGCCAGCAGCTTGCGGTCGGGAGTCCGGGGCACAGATACGCAGTATTTT. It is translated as CASSLRSGVRGTDTQYF.

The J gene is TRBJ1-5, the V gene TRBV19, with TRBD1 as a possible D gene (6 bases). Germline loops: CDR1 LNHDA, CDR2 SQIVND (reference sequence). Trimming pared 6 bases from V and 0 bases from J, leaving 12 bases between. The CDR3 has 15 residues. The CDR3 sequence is CASRVPGDSNQPQHF. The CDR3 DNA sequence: TGTGCCAGTAGGGTCCCAGGGGATAGCAATCAGCCCCAGCATTTT.

CDR3 nucleotide sequence: TGTGCCAGCAGCCCACGGACTTACTACGAGCAGTACTTC. It codes for CASSPRTYYEQYF. J is TRBJ2-7 and V is TRBV7-8, with a tentative D call TRBD2 (5 bases). The CDR3 runs 13 residues. Trimming left V 5 bases short and J 3 bases short, with 11 bases between. Germline CDR1 reads SGHVS; CDR2 reads FQNEAQ. The entire variable domain, with the rest obtained from reference TRBV7-8 and TRBJ2-7, is as follows: GAGVSQSPRYKVAKRGQDVALRCDPISGHVSLFWYQQALGQGPEFLTYFQNEAQLDKSGLPSDRFFAERPEGSVSTLKIQRTQQEDSAVYLCASSPRTYYEQYFGPGTRLTVT.

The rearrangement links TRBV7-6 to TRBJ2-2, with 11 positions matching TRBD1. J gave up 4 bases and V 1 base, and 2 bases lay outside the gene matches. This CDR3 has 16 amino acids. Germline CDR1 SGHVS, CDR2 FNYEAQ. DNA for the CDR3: TGTGCCAGCAGCTTAGGGACAGGGGGCGTCACCGGGGAGCTGTTTTTT. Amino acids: CASSLGTGGVTGELFF.

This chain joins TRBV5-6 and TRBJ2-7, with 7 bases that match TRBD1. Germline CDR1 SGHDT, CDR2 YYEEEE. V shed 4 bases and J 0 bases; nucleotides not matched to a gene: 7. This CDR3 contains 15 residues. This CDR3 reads CASSPPGTASYEQYF. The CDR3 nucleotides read TGTGCCAGCAGCCCACCCGGGACAGCCTCCTACGAGCAGTACTTC. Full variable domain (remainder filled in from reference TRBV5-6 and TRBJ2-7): DAGVTQSPTHLIKTRGQQVTLRCSPKSGHDTVSWYQQALGQGPQFIFQYYEEEERQRGNFPDRFSGHQFPNYSSELNVNALLLGDSALYLCASSPPGTASYEQYFGPGTRLTVT.

The CDR3 loop is CASSMTGIGEKLFF. The CDR3 DNA follows: TGCGCCAGCAGCATGACAGGGATTGGGGAAAAACTGTTTTTT. This chain links TRBV5-1 with TRBJ1-4, with TRBD1 matching 7 bases. Germline lookup yields CDR1 SGHRS and CDR2 YFSETQ. The CDR3 is 14 residues long. J gave up 8 bases and V 4 bases, and 8 bases lay outside the gene matches. Combining the CDR3 with reference TRBV5-1 and TRBJ1-4 gives the whole variable domain KAGVTQTPRYLIKTRGQQVTLSCSPISGHRSVSWYQQTPGQGLQFLFEYFSETQRNKGNFPGRFSGRQFSNSRSEMNVSTLELGDSALYLCASSMTGIGEKLFFGSGTQLSVL.